This T cell receptor (beta chain) stems from a study of cytomegalovirus exposure and HLA in healthy donors. General study results and limits: Investigators reported fewer than 200 TCR beta chains as tied to cytomegalovirus. Sequences of the TCR beta chain were said to predict the HLA-A and HLA-B alleles of most subjects accurately.

In regard to this clone: What it binds is not known.

This CDR3 is built from 16 residues. Trimming cost V 1 base and J 0 bases, with 12 bases left between them. CDR1 is KGHSH, CDR2 LQKENI, per germline. The primer mix had 60 Vbeta and 13 Jbeta primers. Only in-frame clones appear in the TCRdb table, and some are missing; sequencing was by immunoSEQ multiplex PCR. The table has around 92,000 clones, around 76% seen once. This TCR derives from a human donor in good health. The chain combines TRBV18 with TRBJ1-1; possibly TRBD1 for D (5 bases). Sample: PBMCs. The DNA of the CDR3 is TGTGCCAGCTCACCACGACAGCAGACCCTGAACACTGAAGCTTTCTTT. Amino acids: CASSPRQQTLNTEAFF.